Listed here are 18 T cell receptor beta chains from one sample, sequenced in a study of T cell responses to AZD1222 COVID-19 vaccine. Profiled with immunoSEQ multiplex PCR; TCRdb holds only in-frame clones, not every one. The table lists about 72,000 clones, roughly 84% of them singletons. Sequencing was performed on peripheral blood, taken on day 0 of AZD1222 vaccination. The receptors originated from an adult in good health.

The chain carries TRBV5-6 and TRBJ2-7, with TRBD1 identical over 11 bases. The CDR3 has 16 residues. Germline V CDR1 and CDR2: SGHDT, YYEEEE. V shed 4 bases, J shed 5 bases, and the junction held 11 bases outside the gene matches. CDR3 region: CASSPGTGQGDHEQYF. CDR3 DNA: TGTGCCAGCAGCCCAGGTACGGGACAGGGGGACCACGAGCAGTACTTC.

Many counts were recorded for this clone. The chain links TRBV6-1 to TRBJ1-2, with D maybe TRBD1 (6 bases). Germline values: CDR1 MNHNS, CDR2 SASEGT. V was shortened by 0 bases and J by 4 bases, with 12 bases between the two germline ends. CDR3 length: 15 amino acids. The CDR3 reads CASSEARGGPYGYTF. The CDR3 coding sequence is TGTGCCAGCAGTGAAGCTAGGGGGGGGCCCTATGGCTACACCTTC.

The chain couples TRBV19 to TRBJ1-1; unclear D gene. The V end was cut by 8 bases, the J end by 0 bases, with 4 bases between. The CDR3 has 11 amino acids. Per germline, CDR1 LNHDA and CDR2 SQIVND (reference sequence). CDR3 nucleotides: TGTGCCAGTGCTATGAACACTGAAGCTTTCTTT. Residues: CASAMNTEAFF.

The V and J genes are TRBV7-9 and TRBJ1-2; D gene uncertain. The V gene lost 1 base and the J gene lost 4 bases, with 4 bases spanning the gap. The CDR3 is 12 residues long. Germline V CDR1 and CDR2: SEHNR, FQNEAQ (reference sequence). The CDR3 reads CASSLGVYGYTF. The CDR3 bases are TGTGCCAGCAGCTTAGGAGTCTATGGCTACACCTTC.

The genes are TRBV6-1 and TRBJ1-2; D is unclear. The CDR3 length is 14 residues. V lost 2 bases to trimming and J lost 2 bases, with 9 bases between them. Per the germline V gene, CDR1 is MNHNS and CDR2 is SASEGT. The CDR3 sequence: CASSEPWNNYGYTF. For the CDR3, the DNA is TGTGCCAGCAGTGAACCATGGAACAACTATGGCTACACCTTC.

V gene TRBV6-4 combines with J gene TRBJ2-1; 9 bases fit TRBD2. From germline, CDR1 is MRHNA and CDR2 SNTAGT. The CDR3 consists of 15 residues. V lost 5 bases to trimming and J lost 2 bases; unmatched junction nucleotides: 4. CDR3 nucleotide sequence: TGTGCCAGCAGTCCTAGCGGGGAAGCCTACAATGAGCAGTTCTTC. Residues: CASSPSGEAYNEQFF.

The rearrangement links TRBV2 to TRBJ2-1; either TRBD1 or TRBD2 may fit D (5 bases each). The length of the CDR3 is 12 residues. From germline, CDR1 is SNHLY and CDR2 FYNNEI. With 8 bases removed from V and 8 bases from J, the gap between germline ends came to 13 bases. The CDR3 DNA is TGTGCCAGCGAACGAGGGGTGGATGAGCAGTTCTTC. Residues: CASERGVDEQFF.

The chain combines TRBV10-1 with TRBJ2-3; TRBD1 matches at 7 bases. J gave up 3 bases and V 8 bases, and 5 bases lay outside the gene matches. CDR1 is WNHNN, CDR2 SYGVQD, per germline (reference sequence). This CDR3 has 13 residues. DNA of the CDR3: TGCGCCAGCGCACGACAGGGAACAGATACGCAGTATTTT. Its translation: CASARQGTDTQYF.

This chain joins TRBV7-9 and TRBJ2-1, with TRBD1 as a possible D gene (6 bases). Germline-derived CDR1 and CDR2 are SEHNR and FQNEAQ (reference sequence). V was clipped by 4 bases and J by 10 bases, with 8 bases between them. The CDR3 has 11 residues. This chain's CDR3 is CASSSGTEQFF. The DNA of the CDR3 is TGTGCCAGCAGCTCCGGGACAGAGCAGTTCTTC.

This rearrangement joins TRBV11-2 to TRBJ2-4; D may be TRBD1 or TRBD2 (5 bases each). V lost 7 bases, J lost 0 bases, and 13 bases lay in between. The CDR3 has 15 residues. Germline loops: CDR1 SGHAT, CDR2 FQNNGV. The CDR3 bases are TGTGCCAGCACCGATTCGAGGGGAGCCAAAAACATTCAGTACTTC. This translates into CASTDSRGAKNIQYF.

The V gene is TRBV27, the J gene TRBJ2-7; 7 bases line up with TRBD2. The CDR3 sequence is 14 residues long. The germline gives CDR1 MNHEY, CDR2 SMNVEV (reference sequence). V gave up 6 bases and J gave up 1 base; unmatched junction bases: 6. This CDR3 reads CASRRGGGSYEQYF. CDR3 DNA sequence: TGTGCCAGCAGAAGGGGCGGGGGTTCCTACGAGCAGTACTTC.

The V gene is TRBV7-9, the J gene TRBJ1-1; TRBD1 aligns across 8 bases. After removal of 5 bases from V and 5 bases from J, the junction contained 7 bases not matched to a gene. There are 14 residues in the CDR3. Germline lookup yields CDR1 SEHNR and CDR2 FQNEAQ (reference sequence). Written as DNA, the CDR3 is TGTGCCAGCAGCCGACAGGGGAGTGGGACTGAAGCTTTCTTT. Translated: CASSRQGSGTEAFF.

V gene TRBV5-8 combines with J gene TRBJ1-3, with D unresolved. Looked up from germline, CDR1 is SGHTS and CDR2 is YDEGEE. V lost 3 bases and J lost 4, with 5 bases in between. The CDR3 consists of 12 residues. CDR3 residues: CASSSGGNTIYF. CDR3 coding DNA: TGTGCCAGCAGCTCCGGGGGAAACACCATATATTTT.

The gene calls are TRBV5-1 and TRBJ2-3; tentative D call: TRBD2 (5 bases). The V end lost 4 bases, the J end lost 2 bases, and 14 bases lay between the germline ends. The CDR3 has 15 residues. CDR1 and CDR2 from the germline V gene are SGHRS and YFSETQ. This chain's CDR3 is CASSPYGLITDTQYF. As DNA, the CDR3 is TGCGCCAGCAGCCCCTACGGACTTATCACAGATACGCAGTATTTT.

This sequence joins TRBV18 and TRBJ2-7, with a weak D call TRBD1 (6 bases). Germline V gene data show CDR1 as KGHSH and CDR2 as LQKENI. The CDR3 spans 14 residues. Trimming took 4 bases from V and 3 from J, leaving 13 bases between them. CDR3 sequence (DNA): TGTGCCAGCTCACAACAGGGAATCAACTACGAGCAGTACTTC. Translation gives CASSQQGINYEQYF.

The rearrangement joins TRBV7-9 to TRBJ1-2; D not resolved. Germline assignment: CDR1 SEHNR and CDR2 FQNEAQ (reference sequence). The V end lost 5 bases, the J end lost 4 bases, and 14 bases lay between the germline ends. CDR3 size: 14 residues. The CDR3 region has the DNA TGTGCCAGCAGCGCGTTGGCGGGAGGCTATGGCTACACCTTC. This translates into CASSALAGGYGYTF.

The chain couples TRBV19 to TRBJ1-3, with 9 bases fitting TRBD1. V gave up 2 bases and J gave up 4 bases; unmatched junction bases: 6. The CDR3 runs to 16 residues. CDR1 and CDR2 from the germline V gene are LNHDA and SQIVND (reference sequence). CDR3 amino acids: CASSIKGQGSGNTIYF. CDR3 in DNA: TGTGCCAGTAGTATAAAGGGACAGGGATCGGGAAACACCATATATTTT.

The rearrangement links TRBV27 to TRBJ2-2; D remains unclear. This CDR3 region has 14 residues. CDR1 MNHEY and CDR2 SMNVEV come from the germline V gene (reference sequence). The V gene lost 7 bases and the J gene lost 1 base, with 10 bases spanning the gap. The CDR3 sequence: CASKRAGNTGELFF. In DNA form, the CDR3 reads TGTGCCAGCAAGCGAGCAGGGAACACCGGGGAGCTGTTTTTT.